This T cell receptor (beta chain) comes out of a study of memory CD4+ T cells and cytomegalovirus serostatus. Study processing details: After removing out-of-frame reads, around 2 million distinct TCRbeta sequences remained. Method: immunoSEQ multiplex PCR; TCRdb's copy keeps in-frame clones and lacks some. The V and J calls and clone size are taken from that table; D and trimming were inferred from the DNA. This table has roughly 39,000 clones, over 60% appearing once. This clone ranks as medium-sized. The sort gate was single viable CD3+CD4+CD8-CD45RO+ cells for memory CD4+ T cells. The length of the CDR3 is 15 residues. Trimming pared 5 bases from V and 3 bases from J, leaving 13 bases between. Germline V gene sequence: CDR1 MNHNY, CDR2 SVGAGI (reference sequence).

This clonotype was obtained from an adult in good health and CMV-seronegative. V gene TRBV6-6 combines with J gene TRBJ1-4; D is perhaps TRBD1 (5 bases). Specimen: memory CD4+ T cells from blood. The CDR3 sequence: CASSDNRNANEKLFF. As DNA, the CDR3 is TGTGCCAGCAGTGACAACAGGAACGCTAATGAAAAACTGTTTTTT.